This is a list of T cell receptor beta chains from one sample in a study of T cell responses to AZD1222 COVID-19 vaccine. Assay used: immunoSEQ multiplex PCR; TCRdb lists only in-frame clones, some missing. Of approximately 140,000 clones in the sample, 85% to 95% are singletons; the top ten hold roughly 1.3%. Sequenced here: peripheral blood, sampled on day 0 of AZD1222 vaccination. These receptors came from an adult in good health. The CDR3 runs from the conserved cysteine through the conserved F or W. A D gene is named only where the DNA matches it firmly. The size of a clone is reported for some rows only, either as once, few or many, or as a class for expanded clones.

D gene: .
clone size: few
J gene: TRBJ1-5
V gene: TRBV18
CDR3 protein: CASSPRTRDQPQHF
CDR3 DNA: TGTGCCAGCTCACCCCGAACCCGGGATCAGCCCCAGCATTTT

D gene: .
clone size: .
J gene: TRBJ1-1
V gene: TRBV2
CDR3 protein: CASSDWATEAFF
CDR3 DNA: TGTGCCAGCAGTGATTGGGCCACTGAAGCTTTCTTT

D gene: TRBD2
clone size: .
J gene: TRBJ2-2
V gene: TRBV4-2
CDR3 protein: CASSGSVTGGRTGELFF
CDR3 DNA: TGTGCCAGCAGCGGGTCGGTGACGGGAGGTAGGACCGGGGAGCTGTTTTTT

D gene: TRBD2
clone size: .
J gene: TRBJ2-2
V gene: TRBV4-3
CDR3 protein: CASSPGLAGAQDTGELFF
CDR3 DNA: TGCGCCAGCAGCCCCGGACTAGCGGGAGCGCAGGACACCGGGGAGCTGTTTTTT

D gene: TRBD1
clone size: .
J gene: TRBJ1-5
V gene: TRBV6-5
CDR3 protein: CASKALTGGNQPQHF
CDR3 DNA: TGTGCCAGTAAAGCCCTAACAGGGGGCAATCAGCCCCAGCATTTT

D gene: .
clone size: .
J gene: TRBJ1-5
V gene: TRBV6-2/TRBV6-3
CDR3 protein: CASSSLEGFRQPQHF
CDR3 DNA: TGTGCCAGCAGTTCACTAGAGGGGTTTCGCCAGCCCCAGCATTTT

D gene: .
clone size: .
J gene: TRBJ1-6
V gene: TRBV7-9
CDR3 protein: CASSLEGGTGSPLHF
CDR3 DNA: TGTGCCAGCAGCTTAGAAGGCGGAACTGGTTCACCCCTCCACTTT

D gene: TRBD2
clone size: .
J gene: TRBJ2-3
V gene: TRBV5-4
CDR3 protein: CATRRLAGEGATDTQYF
CDR3 DNA: TGTGCCACCAGAAGGCTAGCGGGAGAGGGGGCCACAGATACGCAGTATTTT

D gene: .
clone size: .
J gene: TRBJ2-2
V gene: TRBV4-1
CDR3 protein: CASSQPGLSGELFF
CDR3 DNA: TGCGCCAGCAGCCAACCGGGACTTAGCGGGGAGCTGTTTTTT

D gene: .
clone size: .
J gene: TRBJ1-4
V gene: TRBV2
CDR3 protein: CASPWGRQPNEKLFF
CDR3 DNA: TGTGCCAGCCCCTGGGGAAGGCAGCCTAATGAAAAACTGTTTTTT

D gene: .
clone size: .
J gene: TRBJ2-3
V gene: TRBV28
CDR3 protein: CASSLQALDTQYF
CDR3 DNA: TGTGCCAGCAGTTTACAGGCCTTAGATACGCAGTATTTT

D gene: TRBD1
clone size: .
J gene: TRBJ1-4
V gene: TRBV4-2
CDR3 protein: CASSQGTGATTNEKLFF
CDR3 DNA: TGTGCCAGCAGCCAAGGGACAGGGGCGACAACTAATGAAAAACTGTTTTTT

D gene: .
clone size: .
J gene: TRBJ1-2
V gene: TRBV6-5
CDR3 protein: CASSLGEGPYGYTF
CDR3 DNA: TGTGCCAGCTCTCTCGGAGAGGGGCCCTACGGCTACACCTTC

D gene: TRBD1
clone size: .
J gene: TRBJ1-5
V gene: TRBV19
CDR3 protein: CASRPGRQGVSNQPQHF
CDR3 DNA: TGTGCCAGTAGACCCGGACGTCAGGGGGTATCCAATCAGCCCCAGCATTTT

D gene: .
clone size: .
J gene: TRBJ1-1
V gene: TRBV20-1
CDR3 protein: CSARDGKTFF
CDR3 DNA: TGCAGTGCTAGAGATGGGAAAACTTTCTTT

D gene: .
clone size: .
J gene: TRBJ1-1
V gene: TRBV2
CDR3 protein: CASTRSMNTEAFF
CDR3 DNA: TGTGCCAGCACACGGTCCATGAACACTGAAGCTTTCTTT

D gene: .
clone size: .
J gene: TRBJ1-3
V gene: TRBV2
CDR3 protein: CASSEISSGNTIYF
CDR3 DNA: TGTGCCAGCAGTGAAATCAGTTCTGGAAACACCATATATTTT

D gene: .
clone size: .
J gene: TRBJ2-5
V gene: TRBV14
CDR3 protein: CASSQGGRGETQYF
CDR3 DNA: TGTGCCAGCAGCCAAGGCGGACGGGGAGAGACCCAGTACTTC

D gene: TRBD2
clone size: once
J gene: TRBJ2-1
V gene: TRBV27
CDR3 protein: CASSFRTSGVHNEQFF
CDR3 DNA: TGTGCCAGCAGTTTCCGGACTAGCGGGGTGCACAATGAGCAGTTCTTC

D gene: .
clone size: once
J gene: TRBJ1-5
V gene: TRBV27
CDR3 protein: CASSSRINQPQHF
CDR3 DNA: TGTGCCAGCAGTTCTAGAATCAATCAGCCCCAGCATTTT

D gene: .
clone size: .
J gene: TRBJ1-1
V gene: TRBV7-2
CDR3 protein: CASSLWRRTMNTEAFF
CDR3 DNA: TGTGCCAGCAGCTTATGGCGCAGAACCATGAACACTGAAGCTTTCTTT

D gene: .
clone size: .
J gene: TRBJ2-1
V gene: TRBV15
CDR3 protein: CATSRDASQQFF
CDR3 DNA: TGTGCCACCAGCAGAGACGCGTCTCAGCAGTTCTTC

D gene: TRBD1
clone size: .
J gene: TRBJ1-2
V gene: TRBV19
CDR3 protein: CASTASRQGDRSLYGYTF
CDR3 DNA: TGTGCCAGTACCGCAAGCCGACAGGGGGATCGTTCGCTCTATGGCTACACCTTC

D gene: .
clone size: .
J gene: TRBJ1-1
V gene: TRBV30
CDR3 protein: CAWSVQRNTEAFF
CDR3 DNA: TGTGCCTGGAGTGTACAGCGTAACACTGAAGCTTTCTTT

D gene: .
clone size: once
J gene: TRBJ2-5
V gene: TRBV6-5
CDR3 protein: CASSYSYRQETQYF
CDR3 DNA: TGTGCCAGCAGTTACTCATACCGGCAAGAGACCCAGTACTTC

D gene: .
clone size: once
J gene: TRBJ1-1
V gene: TRBV11-2
CDR3 protein: CASSYWSSTAMNTEAFF
CDR3 DNA: TGTGCCAGCAGCTATTGGTCGAGTACCGCAATGAACACTGAAGCTTTCTTT

D gene: .
clone size: .
J gene: TRBJ1-2
V gene: TRBV28
CDR3 protein: CASTIGAAFYGYTF
CDR3 DNA: TGTGCCAGCACCATAGGGGCAGCCTTCTATGGCTACACCTTC

D gene: TRBD1
clone size: .
J gene: TRBJ2-5
V gene: TRBV12-5
CDR3 protein: CASVVTGGETQYF
CDR3 DNA: TGTGCTAGTGTCGTGACAGGGGGCGAGACCCAGTACTTC

D gene: .
clone size: .
J gene: TRBJ2-1
V gene: TRBV5-4
CDR3 protein: CASSLDRELYNEQFF
CDR3 DNA: TGTGCCAGCAGCTTGGACCGGGAGCTCTACAATGAGCAGTTCTTC

D gene: .
clone size: .
J gene: TRBJ1-4
V gene: TRBV6-5
CDR3 protein: CASSYFPSTREKLFF
CDR3 DNA: TGTGCCAGCAGTTACTTCCCGTCGACGCGAGAAAAACTGTTTTTT

D gene: .
clone size: once
J gene: TRBJ1-1
V gene: TRBV2
CDR3 protein: CASSPSAEAFF
CDR3 DNA: TGTGCCAGCAGCCCATCCGCGGAAGCTTTCTTT

D gene: .
clone size: .
J gene: TRBJ2-2
V gene: TRBV6-1
CDR3 protein: CASSERGNTGELFF
CDR3 DNA: TGTGCCAGCAGTGAAAGGGGGAACACCGGGGAGCTGTTTTTT

D gene: .
clone size: few
J gene: TRBJ1-4
V gene: TRBV4-2
CDR3 protein: CASSQDSGQLFF
CDR3 DNA: TGTGCCAGCAGCCAAGATTCAGGGCAGCTTTTTTTT

D gene: .
clone size: .
J gene: TRBJ1-1
V gene: TRBV12-3/TRBV12-4
CDR3 protein: CASSLQGNTEAFF
CDR3 DNA: TGTGCCAGCAGCCTACAGGGGAACACTGAAGCTTTCTTT

D gene: TRBD1
clone size: .
J gene: TRBJ1-3
V gene: TRBV19
CDR3 protein: CASTRQGPSGNTIYF
CDR3 DNA: TGTGCCAGTACCCGACAGGGCCCATCTGGAAACACCATATATTTT

D gene: .
clone size: .
J gene: TRBJ1-4
V gene: TRBV11-2
CDR3 protein: CASSPYTGFSEKLFF
CDR3 DNA: TGTGCCAGCAGCCCGTATACAGGGTTTTCTGAAAAACTGTTTTTT

D gene: TRBD1
clone size: .
J gene: TRBJ2-3
V gene: TRBV5-5
CDR3 protein: CASSLGRFPDREDTQYF
CDR3 DNA: TGTGCCAGCAGCTTGGGACGGTTCCCGGACAGGGAAGATACGCAGTATTTT